This TCR beta chain is from a study of T-cell memory formation after mild COVID-19. Whole-study findings and limits: Nothing confirmed that second-wave clones peaking on day 37 were specific for SARS-CoV-2.

This CDR3 comprises 13 residues. The germline CDR1 and CDR2 sequences are SGHAT and FQNNGV. The V end was cut by 4 bases, the J end by 3 bases, with 9 bases between. Constant-segment primers were used for 5'RACE, and the resulting TCR alpha and TCR beta cDNA libraries carried sample barcodes and UMIs. TCRdb ran MiXCR on the 5' RACE reads and lists one entry per CDR3 protein. Found here are 580,000 or so distinct CDR3 sequences, 17% of them singletons; the top ten hold approximately 8.1%. In this sample, this clonotype turned up a few times. Its antigen remains unidentified. The chain uses TRBV11-2 and TRBJ1-2, with D possibly TRBD1 on 5 matching bases. The clonotype comes from an adult woman who had mild COVID-19 (a few samples of this study predate the infection). Cell type and time point are not known. The sequencing sample was made of PBMCs or a T cell subset sorted from them (not recorded which). CDR3 nucleotides: TGTGCCAGCAGCTCCCCAGGGTACTATGGCTACACCTTC. Translated: CASSSPGYYGYTF.